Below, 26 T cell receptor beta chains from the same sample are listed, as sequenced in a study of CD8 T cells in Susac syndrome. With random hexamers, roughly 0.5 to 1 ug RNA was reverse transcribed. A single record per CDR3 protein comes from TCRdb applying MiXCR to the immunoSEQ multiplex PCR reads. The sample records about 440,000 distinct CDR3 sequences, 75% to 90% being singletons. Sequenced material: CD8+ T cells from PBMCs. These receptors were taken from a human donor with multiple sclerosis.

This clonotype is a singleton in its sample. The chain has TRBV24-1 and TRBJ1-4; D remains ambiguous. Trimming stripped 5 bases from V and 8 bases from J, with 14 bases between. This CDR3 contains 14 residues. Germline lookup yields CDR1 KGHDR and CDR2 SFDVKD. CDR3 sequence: CATSGVSTEEKLFF. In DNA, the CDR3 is TGTGCCACCAGTGGGGTCAGCACGGAGGAAAAACTGTTTTTT.

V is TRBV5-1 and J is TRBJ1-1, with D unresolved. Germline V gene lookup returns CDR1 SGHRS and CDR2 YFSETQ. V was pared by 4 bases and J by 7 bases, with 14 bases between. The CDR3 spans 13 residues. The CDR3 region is CASSPPGPDEAFF. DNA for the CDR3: TGCGCCAGCAGCCCCCCAGGACCTGATGAAGCTTTCTTT.

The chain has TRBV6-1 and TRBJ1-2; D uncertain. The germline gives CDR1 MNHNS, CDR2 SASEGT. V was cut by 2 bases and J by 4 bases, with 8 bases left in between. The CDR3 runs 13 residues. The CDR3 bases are TGTGCCAGCAGTGAATTAGGCAGCTATGGCTACACCTTC. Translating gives CASSELGSYGYTF.

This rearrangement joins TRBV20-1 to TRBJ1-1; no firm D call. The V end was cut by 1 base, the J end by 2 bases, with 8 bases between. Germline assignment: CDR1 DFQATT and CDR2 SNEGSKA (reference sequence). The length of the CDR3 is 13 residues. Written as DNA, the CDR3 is TGCAGTGCTAGAGCTGGGCGAAACACTGAAGCTTTCTTT. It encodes CSARAGRNTEAFF.

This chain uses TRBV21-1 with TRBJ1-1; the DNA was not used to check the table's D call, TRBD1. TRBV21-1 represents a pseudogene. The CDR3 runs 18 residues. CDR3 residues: CASSNPLNPGGQNTEAFF. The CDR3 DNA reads TGTGCCAGCAGCAACCCCCTCAACCCAGGGGGCCAGAACACTGAAGCTTTCTTT.

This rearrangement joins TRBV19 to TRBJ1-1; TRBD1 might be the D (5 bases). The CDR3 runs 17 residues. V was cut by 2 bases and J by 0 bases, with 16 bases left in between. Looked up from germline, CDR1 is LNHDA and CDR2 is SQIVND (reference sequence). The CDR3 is CASSIREPGTMNTEAFF. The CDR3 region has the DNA TGTGCCAGTAGTATAAGGGAGCCAGGGACGATGAACACTGAAGCTTTCTTT.

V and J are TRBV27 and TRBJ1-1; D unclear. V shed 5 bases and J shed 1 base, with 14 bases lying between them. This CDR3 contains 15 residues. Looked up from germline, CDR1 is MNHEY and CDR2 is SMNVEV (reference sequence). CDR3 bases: TGTGCCAGCAGTCCATATAGAGTCGGGAACACTGAAGCTTTCTTT. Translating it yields CASSPYRVGNTEAFF.

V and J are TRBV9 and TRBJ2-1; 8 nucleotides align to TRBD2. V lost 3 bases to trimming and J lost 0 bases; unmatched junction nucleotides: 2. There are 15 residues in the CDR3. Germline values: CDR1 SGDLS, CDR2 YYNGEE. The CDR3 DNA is TGTGCCAGCAGCGCAGCGGGGGTCTCCTACAATGAGCAGTTCTTC. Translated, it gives CASSAAGVSYNEQFF.

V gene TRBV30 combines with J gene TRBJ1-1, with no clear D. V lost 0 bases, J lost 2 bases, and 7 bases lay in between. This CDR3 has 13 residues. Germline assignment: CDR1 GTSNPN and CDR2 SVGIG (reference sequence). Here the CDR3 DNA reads TGTGCCTGGAGTGTAGCCATTAACACTGAAGCTTTCTTT. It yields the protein CAWSVAINTEAFF.

The CDR3 reads CASRAGGLGQPQHF. CDR3 coding DNA: TGTGCCAGCAGGGCAGGGGGCTTAGGTCAGCCCCAGCATTTT. The chain employs TRBV28 and TRBJ1-5; 8 bases fit TRBD1. Germline trimming cut 6 bases from V and 6 bases from J; bases unmatched to any gene: 7. The CDR3 has 14 residues. The V gene's germline CDR1 is MDHEN and CDR2 SYDVKM.

The chain's CDR3 is CASSEVRGPDTQYF. The CDR3 DNA follows: TGTGCCAGCAGTGAAGTGCGGGGGCCAGATACGCAGTATTTT. The rearrangement joins TRBV6-1 to TRBJ2-3; D perhaps matches TRBD2 (7 bases). This CDR3 region has 14 residues. CDR1 and CDR2 (germline): MNHNS, SASEGT. The ends were cut back, 1 base at V and 4 bases at J, with 9 bases in the middle.

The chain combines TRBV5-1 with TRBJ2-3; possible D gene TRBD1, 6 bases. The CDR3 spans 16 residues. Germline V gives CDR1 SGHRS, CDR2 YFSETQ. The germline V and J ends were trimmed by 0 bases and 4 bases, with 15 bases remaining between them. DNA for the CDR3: TGCGCCAGCAGCTTGGCCCCGGGACAAGTATCAGATACGCAGTATTTT. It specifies CASSLAPGQVSDTQYF.

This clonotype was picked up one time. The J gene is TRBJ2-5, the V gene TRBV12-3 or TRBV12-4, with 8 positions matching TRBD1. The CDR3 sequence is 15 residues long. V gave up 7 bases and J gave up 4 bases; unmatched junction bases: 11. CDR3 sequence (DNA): TGTGCCAGCACCACATGGGCAGGGGGCCCAGAGACCCAGTACTTC. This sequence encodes CASTTWAGGPETQYF.

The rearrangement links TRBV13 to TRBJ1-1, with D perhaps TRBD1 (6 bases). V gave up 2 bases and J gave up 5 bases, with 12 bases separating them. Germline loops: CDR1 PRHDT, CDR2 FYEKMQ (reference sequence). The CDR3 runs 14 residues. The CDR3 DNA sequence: TGTGCCAGCAGCTTATTTCAGGGGAGTACTGAAGCTTTCTTT. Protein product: CASSLFQGSTEAFF.

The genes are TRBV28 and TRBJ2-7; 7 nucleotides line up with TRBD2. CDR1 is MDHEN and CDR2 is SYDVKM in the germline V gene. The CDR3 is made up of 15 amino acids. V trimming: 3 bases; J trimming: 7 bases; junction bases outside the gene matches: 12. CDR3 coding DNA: TGTGCCAGCAGTTTCTCCCCTCGGGGGGAGTCAGAGCAGTACTTC. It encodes CASSFSPRGESEQYF.

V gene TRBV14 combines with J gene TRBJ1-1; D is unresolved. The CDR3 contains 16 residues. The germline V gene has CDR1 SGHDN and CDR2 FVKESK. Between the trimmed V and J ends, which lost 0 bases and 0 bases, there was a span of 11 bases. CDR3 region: CASSQDYAAVNTEAFF. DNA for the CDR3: TGTGCCAGCAGCCAAGATTATGCGGCAGTGAACACTGAAGCTTTCTTT.

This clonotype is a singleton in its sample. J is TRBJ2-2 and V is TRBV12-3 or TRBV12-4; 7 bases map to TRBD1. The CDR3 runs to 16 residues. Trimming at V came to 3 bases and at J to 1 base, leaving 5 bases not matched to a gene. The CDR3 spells CASSFETGRNTGELFF. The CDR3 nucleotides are TGTGCCAGCAGTTTTGAGACAGGGCGGAACACCGGGGAGCTGTTTTTT.

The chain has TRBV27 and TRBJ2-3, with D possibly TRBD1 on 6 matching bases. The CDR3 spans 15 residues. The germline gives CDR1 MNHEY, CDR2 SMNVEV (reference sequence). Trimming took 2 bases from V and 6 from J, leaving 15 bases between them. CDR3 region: CASSLAGVVFDTQYF. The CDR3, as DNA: TGTGCCAGCAGTTTAGCAGGGGTGGTCTTCGATACGCAGTATTTT.

The CDR3 sequence is CASSRGDISYNSPLHF. DNA for the CDR3: TGTGCCAGCAGCAGGGGGGACATCTCCTATAATTCACCCCTCCACTTT. The chain is built from TRBV5-6 and TRBJ1-6; possible D gene TRBD1, 6 bases. V was clipped by 4 bases and J by 0 bases, with 11 bases between them. There are 16 residues in the CDR3. Germline V gene sequence: CDR1 SGHDT, CDR2 YYEEEE.

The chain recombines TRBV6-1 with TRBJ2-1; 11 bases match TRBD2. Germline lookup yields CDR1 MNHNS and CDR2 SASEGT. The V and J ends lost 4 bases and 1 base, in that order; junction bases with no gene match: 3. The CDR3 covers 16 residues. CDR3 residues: CASSGGLAGSYNEQFF. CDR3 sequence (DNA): TGTGCCAGCAGTGGCGGACTAGCGGGTTCCTACAATGAGCAGTTCTTC.

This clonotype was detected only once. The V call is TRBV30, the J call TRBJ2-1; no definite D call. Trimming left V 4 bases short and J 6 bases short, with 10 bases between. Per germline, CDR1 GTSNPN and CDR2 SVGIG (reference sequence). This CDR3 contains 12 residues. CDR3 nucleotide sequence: TGTGCCTGGAACGAAATAAGCAATGAGCAGTTCTTC. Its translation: CAWNEISNEQFF.

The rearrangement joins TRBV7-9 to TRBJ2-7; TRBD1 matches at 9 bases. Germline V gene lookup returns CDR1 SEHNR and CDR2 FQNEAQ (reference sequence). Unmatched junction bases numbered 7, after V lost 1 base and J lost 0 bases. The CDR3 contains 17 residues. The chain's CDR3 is CASSLVSGTGFSYEQYF. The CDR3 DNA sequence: TGTGCCAGCAGCTTAGTTTCCGGGACAGGGTTCTCCTACGAGCAGTACTTC.

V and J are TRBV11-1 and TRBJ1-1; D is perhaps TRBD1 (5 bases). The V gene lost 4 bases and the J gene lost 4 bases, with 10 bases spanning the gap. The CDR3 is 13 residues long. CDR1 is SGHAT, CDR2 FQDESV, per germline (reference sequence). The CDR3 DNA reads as TGTGCCAGCAGCTCCTGGGGCGGCACTGAAGCTTTCTTT. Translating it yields CASSSWGGTEAFF.

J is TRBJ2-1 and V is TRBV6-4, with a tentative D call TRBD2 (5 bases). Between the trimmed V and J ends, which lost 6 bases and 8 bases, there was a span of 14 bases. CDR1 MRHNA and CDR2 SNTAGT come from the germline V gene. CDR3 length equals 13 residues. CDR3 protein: CASSGTRFDEQFF. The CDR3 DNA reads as TGTGCCAGCAGCGGAACTAGGTTCGATGAGCAGTTCTTC.

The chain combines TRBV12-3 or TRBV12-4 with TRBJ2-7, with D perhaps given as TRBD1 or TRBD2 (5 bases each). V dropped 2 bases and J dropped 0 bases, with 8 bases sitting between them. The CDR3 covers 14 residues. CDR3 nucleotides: TGTGCCAGCAGTTTACCGGGGCGCTCCTACGAGCAGTACTTC. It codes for CASSLPGRSYEQYF.

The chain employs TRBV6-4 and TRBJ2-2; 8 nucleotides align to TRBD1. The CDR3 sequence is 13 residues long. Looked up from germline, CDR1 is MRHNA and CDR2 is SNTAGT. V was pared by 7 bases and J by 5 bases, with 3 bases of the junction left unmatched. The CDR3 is CASKRQGTGELFF. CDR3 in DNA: TGTGCCAGCAAGAGACAGGGGACCGGGGAGCTGTTTTTT.